Sequencing of this T cell receptor beta chain was carried out in a study of human CD8 memory T cell subsets. The CDR3 consists of 12 residues. Germline values: CDR1 LGHDT, CDR2 YNNKEL (reference sequence). TCR beta was sequenced from UMI-tagged 5' RACE libraries. One entry per CDR3 protein, without DNA, is what TCRdb gives after re-calling the 5' RACE reads. This repertoire includes under 6,000 distinct CDR3 sequences. Sequenced material: CD8+ T cells from PBMCs. This TCR came from a human donor in good health. The chain links TRBV3-1 to TRBJ1-1. CDR3: CASSQEDTEAFF.